The T cell receptor beta chain described here comes from a study of shared clonotypes between healthy human individuals. The CDR3 extends over 16 amino acids. From germline, CDR1 is MNHNS and CDR2 SASEGT. Between the trimmed V and J ends, which lost 3 bases and 7 bases, there was a span of 20 bases. Donation came from healthy HIV-negative adults that had no recent acute infections or vaccinations. TCRdb's table, derived via immunoSEQ multiplex PCR, lists solely in-frame clones and lacks some. The sample holds around 2.1 million clones, almost 96% seen once. The sequencing input was naive CD4+ T cells sorted from blood. Subset given: CD45RA+ positively selected. This chain connects TRBV6-1 to TRBJ2-3; D is tentatively TRBD1 or TRBD2 (5 bases each). The TCR was taken from a man younger than 35 in good health. For the CDR3, the DNA is TGTGCCAGCAGTGACCGGGACCTCCCGGCCACCTATACGCAGTATTTT. Translated: CASSDRDLPATYTQYF.